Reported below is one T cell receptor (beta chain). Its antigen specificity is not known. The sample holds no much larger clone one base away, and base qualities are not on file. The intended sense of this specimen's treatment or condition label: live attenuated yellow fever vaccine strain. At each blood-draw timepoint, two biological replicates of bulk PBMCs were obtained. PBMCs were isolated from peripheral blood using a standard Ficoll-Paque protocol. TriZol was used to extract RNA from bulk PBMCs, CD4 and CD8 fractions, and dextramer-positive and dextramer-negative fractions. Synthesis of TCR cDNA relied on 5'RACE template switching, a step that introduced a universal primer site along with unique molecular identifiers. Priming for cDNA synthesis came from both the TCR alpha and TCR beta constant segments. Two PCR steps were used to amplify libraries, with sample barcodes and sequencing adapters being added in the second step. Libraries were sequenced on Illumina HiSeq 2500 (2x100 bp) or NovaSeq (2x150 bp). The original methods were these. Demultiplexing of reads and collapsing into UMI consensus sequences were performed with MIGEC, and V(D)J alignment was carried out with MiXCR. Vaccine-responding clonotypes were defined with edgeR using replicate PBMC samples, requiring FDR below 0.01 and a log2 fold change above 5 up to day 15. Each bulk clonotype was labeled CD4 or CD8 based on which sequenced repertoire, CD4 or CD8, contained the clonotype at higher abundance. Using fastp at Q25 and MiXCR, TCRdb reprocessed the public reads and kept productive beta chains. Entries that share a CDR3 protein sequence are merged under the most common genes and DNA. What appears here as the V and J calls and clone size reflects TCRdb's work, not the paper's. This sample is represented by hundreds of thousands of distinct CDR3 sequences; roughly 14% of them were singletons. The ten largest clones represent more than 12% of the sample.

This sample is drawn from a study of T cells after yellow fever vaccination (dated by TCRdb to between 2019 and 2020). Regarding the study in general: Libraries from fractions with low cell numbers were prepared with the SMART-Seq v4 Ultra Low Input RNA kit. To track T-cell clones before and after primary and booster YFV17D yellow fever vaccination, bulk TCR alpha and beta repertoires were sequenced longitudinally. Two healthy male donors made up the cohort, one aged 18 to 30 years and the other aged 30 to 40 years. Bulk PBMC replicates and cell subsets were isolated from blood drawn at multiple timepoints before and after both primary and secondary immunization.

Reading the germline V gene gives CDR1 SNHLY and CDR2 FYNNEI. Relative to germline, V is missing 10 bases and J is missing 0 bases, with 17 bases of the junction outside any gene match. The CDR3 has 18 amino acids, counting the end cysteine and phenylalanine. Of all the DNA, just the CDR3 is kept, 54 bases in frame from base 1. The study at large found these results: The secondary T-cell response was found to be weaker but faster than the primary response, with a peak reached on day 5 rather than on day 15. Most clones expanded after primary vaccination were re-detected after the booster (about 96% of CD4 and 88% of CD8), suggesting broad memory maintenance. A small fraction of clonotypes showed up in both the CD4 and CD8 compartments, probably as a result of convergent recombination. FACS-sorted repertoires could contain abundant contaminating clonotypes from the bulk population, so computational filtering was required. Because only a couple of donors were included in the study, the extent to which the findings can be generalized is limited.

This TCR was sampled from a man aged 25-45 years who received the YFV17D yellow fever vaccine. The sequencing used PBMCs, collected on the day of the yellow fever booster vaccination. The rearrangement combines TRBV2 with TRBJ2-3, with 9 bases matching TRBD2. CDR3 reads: CAICYRPSGIGSTDTQYF. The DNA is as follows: TGTGCCATCTGTTACCGGCCTAGCGGGATAGGAAGCACAGATACGCAGTATTTT.